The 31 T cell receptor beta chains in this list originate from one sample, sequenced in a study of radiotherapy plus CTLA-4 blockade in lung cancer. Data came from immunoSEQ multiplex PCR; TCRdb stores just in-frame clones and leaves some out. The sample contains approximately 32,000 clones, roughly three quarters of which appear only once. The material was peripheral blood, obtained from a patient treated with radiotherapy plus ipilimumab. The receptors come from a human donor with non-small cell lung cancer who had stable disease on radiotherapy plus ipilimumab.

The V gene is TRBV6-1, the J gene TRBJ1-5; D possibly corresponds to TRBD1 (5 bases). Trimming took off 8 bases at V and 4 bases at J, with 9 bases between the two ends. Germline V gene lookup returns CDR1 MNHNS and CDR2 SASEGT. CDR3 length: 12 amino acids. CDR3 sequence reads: CASGDFNQPQHF. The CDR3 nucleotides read TGTGCCAGCGGGGACTTTAATCAGCCCCAGCATTTT.

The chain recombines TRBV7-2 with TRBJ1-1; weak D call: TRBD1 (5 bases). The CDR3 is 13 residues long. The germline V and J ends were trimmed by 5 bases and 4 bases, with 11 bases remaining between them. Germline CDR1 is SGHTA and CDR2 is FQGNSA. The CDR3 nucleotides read TGTGCCAGCAGCCCCGTTACAGGCACTGAAGCTTTCTTT. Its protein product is CASSPVTGTEAFF.

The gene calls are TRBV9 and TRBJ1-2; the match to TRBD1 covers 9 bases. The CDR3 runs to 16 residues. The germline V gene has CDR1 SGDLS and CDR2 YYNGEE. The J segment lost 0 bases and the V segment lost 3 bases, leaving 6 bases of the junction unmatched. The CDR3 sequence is CASSARGTGSNYGYTF. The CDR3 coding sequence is TGTGCCAGCAGCGCCCGAGGGACAGGGTCTAACTATGGCTACACCTTC.

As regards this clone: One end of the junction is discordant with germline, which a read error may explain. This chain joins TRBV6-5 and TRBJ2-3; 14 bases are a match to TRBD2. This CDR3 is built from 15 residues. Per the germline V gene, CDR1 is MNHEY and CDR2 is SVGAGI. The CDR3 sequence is CASRTTSGRGGYAVF. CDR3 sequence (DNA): TGTGCCAGCAGAACGACTAGCGGGAGGGGCGGATACGCAGTATTT.

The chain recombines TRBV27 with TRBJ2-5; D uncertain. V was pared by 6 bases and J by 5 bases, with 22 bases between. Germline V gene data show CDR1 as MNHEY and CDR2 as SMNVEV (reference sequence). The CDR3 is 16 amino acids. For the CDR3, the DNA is TGTGCCAGCAGCCCCCCAGGACCCAGCATTCGTGAGACCCAGTACTTC. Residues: CASSPPGPSIRETQYF.

CDR3 DNA: TGTGCCAGCAGCCCGCGTATAAGGACTGCCGGCTACAATGAGCAGTTCTTC. It translates to CASSPRIRTAGYNEQFF. The chain has TRBV9 and TRBJ2-1; a possible D gene is TRBD2 (5 bases). This CDR3 is built from 17 residues. CDR1 is SGDLS, CDR2 YYNGEE, per germline. Trimming cost V 4 bases and J 3 bases, with 20 bases left between them.

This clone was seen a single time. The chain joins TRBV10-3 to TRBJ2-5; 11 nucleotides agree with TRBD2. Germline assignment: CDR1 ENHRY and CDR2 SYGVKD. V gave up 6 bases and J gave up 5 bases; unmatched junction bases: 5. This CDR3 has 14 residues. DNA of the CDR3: TGTGCCATCAGCGCGACTAGCGGGATTGAGACCCAGTACTTC. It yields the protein CAISATSGIETQYF.

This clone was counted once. The CDR3 DNA is TGTGCCAGCAGCCCCACCACTCCCGGGACAGGGGTCGCAGATACGCAGTATTTT. It codes for CASSPTTPGTGVADTQYF. This chain links TRBV27 with TRBJ2-3; TRBD1 matches at 10 bases. The CDR3 spans 18 residues. The V gene's germline CDR1 is MNHEY and CDR2 SMNVEV (reference sequence). The J segment lost 4 bases and the V segment lost 6 bases, leaving 16 bases of the junction unmatched.

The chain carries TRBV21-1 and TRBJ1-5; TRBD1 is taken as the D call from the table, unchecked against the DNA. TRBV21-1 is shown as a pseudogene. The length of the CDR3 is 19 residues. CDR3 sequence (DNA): TGTGCCAGCAGCAAACCGAAAGTATCAACGAGACAGGGGAATCAGCCCCAGCATTTT. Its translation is CASSKPKVSTRQGNQPQHF.

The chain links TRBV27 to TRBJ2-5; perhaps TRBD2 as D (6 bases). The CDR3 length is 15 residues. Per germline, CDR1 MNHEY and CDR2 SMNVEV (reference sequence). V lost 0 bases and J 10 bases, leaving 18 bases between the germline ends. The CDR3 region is CASSLSTGTAGIQYF. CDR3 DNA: TGTGCCAGCAGTTTATCTACCGGGACCGCGGGGATCCAGTACTTC.

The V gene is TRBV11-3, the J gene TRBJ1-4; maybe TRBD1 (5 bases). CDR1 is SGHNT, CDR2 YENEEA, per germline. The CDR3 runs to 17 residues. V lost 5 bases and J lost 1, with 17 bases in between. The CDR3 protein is CASSQGVRGITNEKLFF. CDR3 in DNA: TGTGCCAGCAGCCAAGGGGTCCGAGGAATAACTAATGAAAAACTGTTTTTT.

The CDR3 nucleotides read TGCGCCAGCAGCTCCGGTCCTGCTACTGGGGCCAACGTCCTGACTTTC. Residues: CASSSGPATGANVLTF. The chain links TRBV5-1 to TRBJ2-6; D is ambiguous. Germline V CDR1 and CDR2: SGHRS, YFSETQ. This CDR3 has 16 residues. With 3 bases removed from V and 2 bases from J, the gap between germline ends came to 12 bases.

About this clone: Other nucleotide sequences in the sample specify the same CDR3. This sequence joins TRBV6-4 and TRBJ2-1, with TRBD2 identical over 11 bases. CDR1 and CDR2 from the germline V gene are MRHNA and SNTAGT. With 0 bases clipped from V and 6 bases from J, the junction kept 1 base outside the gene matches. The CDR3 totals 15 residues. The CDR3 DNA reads TGTGCCAGCAGTGACTCGACTAGCGGGGTCAATGAGCAGTTCTTC. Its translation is CASSDSTSGVNEQFF.

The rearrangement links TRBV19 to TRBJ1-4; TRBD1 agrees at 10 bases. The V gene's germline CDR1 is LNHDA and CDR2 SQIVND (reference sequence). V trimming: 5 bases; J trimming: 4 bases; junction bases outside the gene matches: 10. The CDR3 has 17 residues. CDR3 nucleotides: TGTGCCAGTAGTCCCCGGGACAGGGGCCGTAGTAATGAAAAACTGTTTTTT. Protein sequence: CASSPRDRGRSNEKLFF.

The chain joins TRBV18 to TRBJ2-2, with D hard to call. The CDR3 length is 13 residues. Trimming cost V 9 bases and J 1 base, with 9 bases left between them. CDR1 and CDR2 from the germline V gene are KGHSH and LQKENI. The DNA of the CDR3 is TGTGCCAGTCGGACGGGGAACACCGGGGAGCTGTTTTTT. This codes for CASRTGNTGELFF.

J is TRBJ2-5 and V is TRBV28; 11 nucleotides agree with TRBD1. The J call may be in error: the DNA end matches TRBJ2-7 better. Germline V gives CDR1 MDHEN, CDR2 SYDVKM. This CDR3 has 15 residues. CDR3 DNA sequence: TGTGCCAGCAGTTCCGCCGGGACAGGGGGCTACGAGCAGTACTTC. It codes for CASSSAGTGGYEQYF.

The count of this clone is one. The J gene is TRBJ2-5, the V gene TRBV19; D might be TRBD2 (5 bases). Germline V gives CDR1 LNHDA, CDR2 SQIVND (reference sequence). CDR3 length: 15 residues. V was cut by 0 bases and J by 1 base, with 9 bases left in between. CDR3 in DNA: TGTGCCAGTAGTATAGAGGGAGTGGGCCAAGAGACCCAGTACTTC. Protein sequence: CASSIEGVGQETQYF.

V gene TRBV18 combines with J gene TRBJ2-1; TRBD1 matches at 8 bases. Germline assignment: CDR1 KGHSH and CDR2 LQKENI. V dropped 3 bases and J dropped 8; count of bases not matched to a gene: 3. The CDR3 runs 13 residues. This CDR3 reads CASSPDRGHEQFF. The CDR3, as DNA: TGTGCCAGCTCACCCGACAGGGGTCATGAGCAGTTCTTC.

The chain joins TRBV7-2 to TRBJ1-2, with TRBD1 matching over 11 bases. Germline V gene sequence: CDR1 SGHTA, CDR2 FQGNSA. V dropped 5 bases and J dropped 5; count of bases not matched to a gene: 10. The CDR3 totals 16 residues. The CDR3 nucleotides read TGTGCCAGCAGCACTGGGACAGGGGGGCGGGGGTATGGCTACACCTTC. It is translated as CASSTGTGGRGYGYTF.

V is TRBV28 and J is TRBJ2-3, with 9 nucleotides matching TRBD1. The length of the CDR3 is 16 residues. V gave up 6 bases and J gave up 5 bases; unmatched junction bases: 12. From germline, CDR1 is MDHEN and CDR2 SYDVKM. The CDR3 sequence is CASRLGGQGLRDTQYF. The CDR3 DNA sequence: TGTGCCAGCAGGCTTGGGGGACAGGGCCTTAGAGATACGCAGTATTTT.

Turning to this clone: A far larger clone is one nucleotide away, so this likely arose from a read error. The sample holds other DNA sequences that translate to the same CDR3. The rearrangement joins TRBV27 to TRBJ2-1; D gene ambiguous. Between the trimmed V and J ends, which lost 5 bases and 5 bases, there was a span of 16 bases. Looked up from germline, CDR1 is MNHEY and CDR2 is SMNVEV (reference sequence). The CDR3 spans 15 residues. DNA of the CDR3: TGTGCCAGCAGTCCCCAAGGATTAGAAGACAATGAGCAGTTCTTC. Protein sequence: CASSPQGLEDNEQFF.

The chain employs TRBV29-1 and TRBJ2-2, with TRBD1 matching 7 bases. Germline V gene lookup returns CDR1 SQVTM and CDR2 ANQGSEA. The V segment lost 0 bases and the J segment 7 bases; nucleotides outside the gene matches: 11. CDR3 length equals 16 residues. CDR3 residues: CSVEDLQGVGIGELFF. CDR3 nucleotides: TGCAGCGTTGAAGATCTTCAGGGGGTCGGGATCGGGGAGCTGTTTTTT.

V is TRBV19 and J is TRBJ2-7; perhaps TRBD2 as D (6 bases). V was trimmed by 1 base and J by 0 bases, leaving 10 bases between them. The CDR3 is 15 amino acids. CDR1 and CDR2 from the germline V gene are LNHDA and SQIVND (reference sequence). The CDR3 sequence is CASSIAARDSYEQYF. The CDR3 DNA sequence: TGTGCCAGTAGTATAGCTGCGCGGGACTCCTACGAGCAGTACTTC.

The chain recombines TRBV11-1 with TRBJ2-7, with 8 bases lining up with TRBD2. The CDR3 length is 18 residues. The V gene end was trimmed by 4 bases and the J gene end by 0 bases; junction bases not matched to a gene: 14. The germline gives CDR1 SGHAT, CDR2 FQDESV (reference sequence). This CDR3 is CASSSEFLLAETSYEQYF. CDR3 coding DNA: TGTGCCAGCAGCTCAGAGTTCCTACTAGCGGAGACCTCCTACGAGCAGTACTTC.

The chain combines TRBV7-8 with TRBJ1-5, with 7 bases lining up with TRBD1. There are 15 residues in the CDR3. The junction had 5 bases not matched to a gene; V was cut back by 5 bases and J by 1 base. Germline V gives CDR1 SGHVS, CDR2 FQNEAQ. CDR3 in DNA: TGTGCCAGCAGCCAGGAGACAGGGAGCAATCAGCCCCAGCATTTT. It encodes CASSQETGSNQPQHF. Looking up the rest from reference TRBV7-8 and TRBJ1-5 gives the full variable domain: GAGVSQSPRYKVAKRGQDVALRCDPISGHVSLFWYQQALGQGPEFLTYFQNEAQLDKSGLPSDRFFAERPEGSVSTLKIQRTQQEDSAVYLCASSQETGSNQPQHFGDGTRLSIL.

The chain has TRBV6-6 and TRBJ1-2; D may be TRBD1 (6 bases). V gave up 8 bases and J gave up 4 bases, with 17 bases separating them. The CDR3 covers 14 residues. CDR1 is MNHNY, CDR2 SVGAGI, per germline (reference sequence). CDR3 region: CASGNRDIFYGYTF. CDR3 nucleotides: TGTGCCAGCGGCAACCGGGACATTTTCTATGGCTACACCTTC.

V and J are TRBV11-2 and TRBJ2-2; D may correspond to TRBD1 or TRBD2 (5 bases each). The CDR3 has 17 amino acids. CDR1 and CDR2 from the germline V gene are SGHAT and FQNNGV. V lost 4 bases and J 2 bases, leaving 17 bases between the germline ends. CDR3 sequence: CASSSFTGRTNTGELFF. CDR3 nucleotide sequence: TGTGCCAGCAGCTCGTTCACGGGACGGACAAACACCGGGGAGCTGTTTTTT.

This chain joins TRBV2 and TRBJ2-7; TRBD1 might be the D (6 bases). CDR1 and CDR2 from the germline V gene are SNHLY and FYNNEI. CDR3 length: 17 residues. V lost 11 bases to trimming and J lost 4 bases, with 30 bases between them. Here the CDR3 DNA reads TGTGCCCTTACACCTGATATACCGGGACACCTAGGATACGAGCAGTACTTC. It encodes CALTPDIPGHLGYEQYF.

The chain's CDR3 is CASSRRGTNLSGNTIYF. In DNA, the CDR3 is TGTGCCAGCAGCCGGCGGGGTACAAACCTCTCTGGAAACACCATATATTTT. The chain couples TRBV11-3 to TRBJ1-3; D is undetermined. The CDR3 is 17 amino acids. Between the trimmed V and J ends, which lost 5 bases and 0 bases, there was a span of 17 bases. The germline V gene encodes CDR1 SGHNT and CDR2 YENEEA.

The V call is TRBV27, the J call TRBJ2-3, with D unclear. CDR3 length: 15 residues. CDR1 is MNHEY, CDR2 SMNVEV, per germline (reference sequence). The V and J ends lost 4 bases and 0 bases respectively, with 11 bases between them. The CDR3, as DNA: TGTGCCAGCAGTTCGTGGAAAACTAGCACAGATACGCAGTATTTT. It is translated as CASSSWKTSTDTQYF.

The CDR3 reads CASSSVASGRTGELFF. The CDR3 bases are TGTGCCAGCAGTTCTGTTGCTAGCGGACGGACCGGGGAGCTGTTTTTT. V and J are TRBV11-3 and TRBJ2-2; the match to TRBD2 covers 7 bases. V shed 6 bases and J 5 bases; nucleotides not matched to a gene: 12. This CDR3 is 16 amino acids long. CDR1 SGHNT and CDR2 YENEEA come from the germline V gene.